Here is one T cell receptor beta chain with its context. The clone's antigen remains unknown. No much larger clonotype is one base removed from it; base qualities were not supplied. Libraries were built with 5' RACE. The run used an Illumina Genome Analyzer IIx. The RNA-based TCR cDNA libraries were made using a previously described protocol that was modified in several ways. To prevent cross-contamination, sample-specific barcodes were introduced on both ends of each TCR cDNA library during cDNA synthesis and amplification. Under the source paper's analysis protocol: Each individual had between about 90,000 and nearly 550,000 identified clonotypes, and each library contained about 2.2 to 4 million CDR3-containing reads. After reads with improper barcode index combinations were thrown out, a cloneset for each library was built using the MiTCR software. While assembling CDR3 clonotypes, MiTCR corrected PCR and sequencing errors and either filtered or rescued low-quality reads. Artificial out-of-frame clonotypes were mapped to in-frame sequences, with one indel allowed in the CDR3, and then removed. Similarity in V and J gene usage between donors was calculated as the Jensen-Shannon divergence divided by the mean entropy. The raw public data were reprocessed by TCRdb itself: fastp quality trimming at Q25, MiXCR clonotype calling, in-frame beta chains only. Each record represents a unique CDR3 protein, reported with the most common genes and DNA among its rows. TCRdb's processing, not the authors', yielded these V and J calls. Within this sample are roughly 340,000 distinct CDR3 sequences, with over 25% of them counted one time only. The top ten constitute 5.5% to 6.5% of the sample.

Six healthy women forming three monozygous twin pairs were used as donors. All three twin pairs had been reared together and were thought likely to have met the same infectious agents and vaccines. TCR cDNA libraries were prepared from RNA that was isolated from peripheral blood mononuclear cells. This entry comes from a study of identical twins' blood T cells (dated by TCRdb to 2013 to 2014). Looking at the study overall: Around 50 million Illumina reads were obtained across some twelve libraries, comprising six alpha-chain and six beta-chain libraries. To assess how genetics influences repertoire formation, the study used next-generation sequencing to compare the TCR alpha and beta chain repertoires of three pairs of monozygous twins.

The full study reports these points: Twin pairs were reported to be markedly more alike in V gene usage than unrelated donors were, even when looking at non-selected out-of-frame TCRbeta clonotypes. The study stated that the proposed role of the TCRalpha J segment in MHC recognition during thymic selection needs to be validated by independent studies. Among the most abundant TCRbeta clonotypes, every donor shared more CDR3 sequences with her own twin than with unrelated donors. Because the twins were raised together, environmental influences could not be ruled out as an explanation for the similarity between twins. The count of CDR3 clonotypes shared by two donors depended mainly on the product of the two donors' cloneset sizes, and twins did not clearly depart from this trend.

Input material: PBMCs. The sequence was obtained from a woman aged 18-49 years in good health.

The CDR3 protein is CSAREATEEGLQHF. The DNA sequence is as follows: TGCAGTGCTAGAGAAGCGACTGAAGAAGGCTTGCAGCATTTT. This sequence uses TRBV20-1 and TRBJ1-5, with no confident D gene call. A distance of 19 bases separates the germline ends of V and J, which lose 0 bases and 13 bases respectively. The germline V gene (reference sequence) yields DFQATT for CDR1 and SNEGSKA for CDR2. Inclusive of the bounding cysteine and phenylalanine, the CDR3 is 14 residues long. The sequence is cut down to CDR3 DNA, 42 bases in frame from base 1.